This TCR beta chain was identified in a study of T cells after yellow fever vaccination (dated by TCRdb to about 2019). In the study overall: The SMART-Seq v4 Ultra Low Input RNA kit was used to prepare libraries from fractions with low cell numbers. Two healthy male donors, one aged 18 to 30 and one aged 30 to 39 years, were included in the cohort. To follow T-cell clones before and after primary and booster YFV17D yellow fever vaccination, bulk TCR alpha and beta repertoires were sequenced over time. Blood was drawn at multiple timepoints before and after primary and secondary immunization, with bulk PBMC replicates and cell subsets isolated. Study-wide findings and limitations: Because abundant contaminating clonotypes from the bulk population could be contained in FACS-sorted repertoires, computational filtering was required. A small fraction of clonotypes showed up in both the CD4 and CD8 compartments, probably as a result of convergent recombination. Most clones expanded after primary vaccination were re-detected after the booster (around 96% of CD4 and around nine tenths of CD8), suggesting broad memory maintenance. Because only two donors were included in the study, the extent to which the findings can be generalized is limited. Compared with the primary T-cell response, the secondary T-cell response was faster but weaker, reaching its peak on day 5 rather than on day 15.

CDR1 and CDR2 were assigned from the germline V gene as MNHEY and SVGEGT. Trimming removed 4 bases from V and 2 bases from J, leaving 15 bases between the germline ends. Measured from the cysteine to the valine, the CDR3 is 15 residues long. The DNA shown is the 45-base CDR3, in frame from base 1. Of note for this clonotype: The input lacks base qualities; no much larger clone sits a single base away.

Per the publication, the treatment or condition label means: live attenuated yellow fever vaccine strain. A standard Ficoll-Paque protocol was used to isolate PBMCs from peripheral blood. Epitope-specific CD8 T cells were sorted with a dextramer loaded with the yellow fever NS4B epitope peptide, together with anti-CD3 and anti-CD8 staining. TriZol was used to extract RNA from bulk PBMCs, CD4 and CD8 fractions, and dextramer-positive and dextramer-negative fractions. Synthesis of TCR cDNA relied on 5'RACE template switching, a step that introduced a universal primer site along with unique molecular identifiers. Priming for cDNA synthesis came from both the TCR alpha and TCR beta constant segments. Libraries were amplified in two PCR steps, with sample barcodes and sequencing adapters added in the second step. Libraries were sequenced on Illumina HiSeq 2500 (2x100 bp) or NovaSeq (2x150 bp). The paper's data handling went like this. MIGEC was used to demultiplex reads and collapse the reads into UMI consensus sequences, and MiXCR was used for V(D)J alignment. Using edgeR on replicate PBMC samples, clonotypes were called vaccine-responding if FDR was below 0.01 and the log2 fold change was above 5 up to day 15. Each bulk clonotype received a CD4 or CD8 identity based on whether the sequenced CD4 or CD8 repertoire contained that clonotype at higher abundance. Clonotypes enriched at least 10-fold in dextramer-positive over dextramer-negative fractions were defined as NS4B-specific, and CD4-biased clonotypes were excluded. TCRdb ran its own pipeline on the public reads, namely fastp trimming at Q25 and MiXCR clone calling, and kept in-frame beta chains. Every distinct CDR3 protein forms one entry, paired with its most common genes and DNA. The authors' filters were not applied to this entry. The sample table holds some 100,000 distinct CDR3 sequences, of which almost 9% were seen once. 16% of the sample lies in the top ten.

This clonotype was sampled from a man between 18 and 35 years old who received the YFV17D yellow fever vaccine. The rearranged segments are TRBV6-2 or TRBV6-3 and TRBJ2-7, with the D gene tentatively TRBD1 or TRBD2, based on 7 matching bases in each. Sequencing was performed on CD8+ T cells not binding an NS4B(214-222) dextramer, sorted from PBMCs, taken roughly 14 days after the first yellow fever vaccination. The sample's cell subset or site label is to be understood as: NS4B epitope dextramer-negative CD8 T cells. The CDR3 in this case is CASSSAGDSTYEQYV. The sequenced DNA: TGTGCCAGCAGTTCGGCGGGGGACAGCACCTACGAGCAGTACGTC.